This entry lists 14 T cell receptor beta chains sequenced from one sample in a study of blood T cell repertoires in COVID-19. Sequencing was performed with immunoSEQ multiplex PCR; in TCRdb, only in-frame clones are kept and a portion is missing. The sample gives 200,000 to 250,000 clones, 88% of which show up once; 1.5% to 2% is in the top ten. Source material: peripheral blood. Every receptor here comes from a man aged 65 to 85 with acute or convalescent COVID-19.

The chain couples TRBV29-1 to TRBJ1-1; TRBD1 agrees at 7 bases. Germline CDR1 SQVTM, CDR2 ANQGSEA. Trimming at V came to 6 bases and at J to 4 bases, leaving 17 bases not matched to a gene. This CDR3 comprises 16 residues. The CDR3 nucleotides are TGCAGCGTACCGACTCGAGGACAGGCTATGAGCACTGAAGCTTTCTTT. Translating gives CSVPTRGQAMSTEAFF.

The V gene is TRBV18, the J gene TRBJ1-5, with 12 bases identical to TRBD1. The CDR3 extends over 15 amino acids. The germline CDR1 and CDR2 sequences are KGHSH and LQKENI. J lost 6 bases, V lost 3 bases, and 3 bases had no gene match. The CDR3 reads CASSPGQGASQPQHF. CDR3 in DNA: TGTGCCAGCTCACCGGGACAGGGGGCGAGTCAGCCCCAGCATTTT. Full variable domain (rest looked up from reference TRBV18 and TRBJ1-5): NAGVMQNPRHLVRRRGQEARLRCSPMKGHSHVYWYRQLPEEGLKFMVYLQKENIIDESGMPKERFSAEFPKEGPSILRIQQVVRGDSAAYFCASSPGQGASQPQHFGDGTRLSIL.

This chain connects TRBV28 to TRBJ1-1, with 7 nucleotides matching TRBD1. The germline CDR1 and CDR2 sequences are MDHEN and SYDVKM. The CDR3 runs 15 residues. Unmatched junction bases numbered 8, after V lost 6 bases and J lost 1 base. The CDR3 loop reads CASRSPGQPNTEAFF. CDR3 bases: TGTGCCAGCAGATCCCCGGGACAGCCGAACACTGAAGCTTTCTTT.

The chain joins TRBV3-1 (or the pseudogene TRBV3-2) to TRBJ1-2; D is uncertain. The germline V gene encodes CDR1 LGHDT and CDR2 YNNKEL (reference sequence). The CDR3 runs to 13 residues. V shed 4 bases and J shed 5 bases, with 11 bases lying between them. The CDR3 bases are TGTGCCAGCAGCCCCCCGGCGGGGTATGGCTACACCTTC. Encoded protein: CASSPPAGYGYTF.

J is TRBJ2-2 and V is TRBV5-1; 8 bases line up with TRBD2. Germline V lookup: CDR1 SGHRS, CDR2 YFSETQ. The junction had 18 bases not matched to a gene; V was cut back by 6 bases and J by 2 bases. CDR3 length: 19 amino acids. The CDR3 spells CASTDTSGPRIRNTGELFF. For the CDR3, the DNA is TGCGCCAGCACCGATACTAGCGGCCCCAGAATAAGAAACACCGGGGAGCTGTTTTTT.

Here the CDR3 DNA reads TGTGCCAGCAGTTTGGGACTGGACACCGGGGAGCTGTTTTTT. The encoded protein is CASSLGLDTGELFF. The chain employs TRBV27 and TRBJ2-2, with a tentative D call TRBD2 (6 bases). The CDR3 contains 14 residues. Trimming stripped 3 bases from V and 3 bases from J, with 8 bases between. CDR1 and CDR2 (germline): MNHEY, SMNVEV (reference sequence).

CDR3: CASSTGTGGMETQYF. CDR3 DNA sequence: TGTGCCAGTAGTACCGGGACAGGGGGCATGGAGACCCAGTACTTC. The J gene is TRBJ2-5, the V gene TRBV19; 12 bases match TRBD1. CDR3 length: 15 residues. V shed 4 bases, J shed 5 bases, and the junction held 5 bases outside the gene matches. The germline gives CDR1 LNHDA, CDR2 SQIVND (reference sequence).

For the CDR3, the DNA is TGTGCCAGTAGTTTCGCGGGAACTAACTATGGCTACACCTTC. This gives the protein CASSFAGTNYGYTF. The chain joins TRBV19 to TRBJ1-2; the D is unclear. CDR3 length equals 14 residues. The germline gives CDR1 LNHDA, CDR2 SQIVND (reference sequence). Trimming pared 5 bases from V and 0 bases from J, leaving 10 bases between.

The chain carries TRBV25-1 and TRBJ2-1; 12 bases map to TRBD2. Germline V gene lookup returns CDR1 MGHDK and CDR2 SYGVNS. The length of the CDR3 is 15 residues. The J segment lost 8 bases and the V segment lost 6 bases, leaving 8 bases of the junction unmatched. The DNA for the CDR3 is TGTGCCAGCAGCGCGCCTAGCGGGAGGGGGGATGAGCAGTTCTTC. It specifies CASSAPSGRGDEQFF.

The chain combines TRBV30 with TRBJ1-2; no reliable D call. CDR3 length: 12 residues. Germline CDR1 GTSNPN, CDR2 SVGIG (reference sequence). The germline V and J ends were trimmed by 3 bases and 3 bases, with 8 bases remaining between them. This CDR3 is CAWSEAHYGYTF. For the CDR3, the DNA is TGTGCCTGGAGCGAGGCCCACTATGGCTACACCTTC.

The CDR3 region is CAYVPRQGTYNEQFF. The CDR3 nucleotides are TGTGCTTACGTTCCGCGGCAGGGAACCTACAATGAGCAGTTCTTC. The gene calls are TRBV5-4 and TRBJ2-1; maybe TRBD1 (5 bases). The CDR3 has 15 residues. From germline, CDR1 is SGHNT and CDR2 YYREEE (reference sequence).

The CDR3 nucleotides read TGTGCCAGCAGCTTAGGACAAGTCTCTGGAAACACCATATATTTT. Its protein product is CASSLGQVSGNTIYF. The V call is TRBV7-6, the J call TRBJ1-3; the D is unclear. V was shortened by 1 base and J by 0 bases, with 7 bases between the two germline ends. Germline-derived CDR1 and CDR2 are SGHVS and FNYEAQ. The CDR3 has 15 amino acids.

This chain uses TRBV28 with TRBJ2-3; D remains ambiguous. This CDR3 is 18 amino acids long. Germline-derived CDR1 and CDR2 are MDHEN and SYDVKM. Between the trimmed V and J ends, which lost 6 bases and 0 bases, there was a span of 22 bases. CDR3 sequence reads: CASSLEVDISFSTDTQYF. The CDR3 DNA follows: TGTGCCAGCAGCCTTGAGGTGGATATAAGTTTTAGCACAGATACGCAGTATTTT.

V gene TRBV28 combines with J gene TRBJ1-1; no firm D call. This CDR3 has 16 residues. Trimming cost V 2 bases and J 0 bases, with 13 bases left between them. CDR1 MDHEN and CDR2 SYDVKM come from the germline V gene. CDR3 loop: CASSLASQLVNTEAFF. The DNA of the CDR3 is TGTGCCAGCAGTTTAGCCTCTCAACTGGTGAACACTGAAGCTTTCTTT.